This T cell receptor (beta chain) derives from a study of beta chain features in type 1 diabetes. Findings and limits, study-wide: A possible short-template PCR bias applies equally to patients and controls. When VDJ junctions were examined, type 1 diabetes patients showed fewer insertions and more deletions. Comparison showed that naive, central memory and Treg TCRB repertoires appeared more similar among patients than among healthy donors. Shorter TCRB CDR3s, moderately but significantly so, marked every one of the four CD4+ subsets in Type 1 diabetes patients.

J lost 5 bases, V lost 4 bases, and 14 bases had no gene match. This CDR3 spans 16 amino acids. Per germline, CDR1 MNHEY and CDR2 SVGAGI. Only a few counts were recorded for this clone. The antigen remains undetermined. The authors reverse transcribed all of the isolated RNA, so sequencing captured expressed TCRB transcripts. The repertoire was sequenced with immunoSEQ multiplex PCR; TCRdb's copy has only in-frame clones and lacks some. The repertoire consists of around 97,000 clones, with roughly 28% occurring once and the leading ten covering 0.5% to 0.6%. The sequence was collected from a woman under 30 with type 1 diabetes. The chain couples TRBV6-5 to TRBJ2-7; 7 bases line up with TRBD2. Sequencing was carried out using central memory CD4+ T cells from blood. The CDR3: CASSSQMTSRIDEQYF. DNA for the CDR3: TGTGCCAGCAGTTCCCAAATGACTAGCCGGATCGACGAGCAGTACTTC.